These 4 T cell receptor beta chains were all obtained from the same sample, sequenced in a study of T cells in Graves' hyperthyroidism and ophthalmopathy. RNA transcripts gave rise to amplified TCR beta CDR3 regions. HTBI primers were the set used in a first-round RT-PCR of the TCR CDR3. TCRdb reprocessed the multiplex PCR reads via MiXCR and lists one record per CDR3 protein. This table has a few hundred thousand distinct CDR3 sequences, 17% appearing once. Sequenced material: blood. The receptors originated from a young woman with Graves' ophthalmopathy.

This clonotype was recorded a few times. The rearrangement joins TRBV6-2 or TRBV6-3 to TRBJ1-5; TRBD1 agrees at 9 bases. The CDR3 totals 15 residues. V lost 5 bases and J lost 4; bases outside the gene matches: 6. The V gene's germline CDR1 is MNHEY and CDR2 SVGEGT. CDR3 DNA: TGTGCCAGCAGTCCCTGGACAGGGGAGAATCAGCCCCAGCATTTT. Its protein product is CASSPWTGENQPQHF.

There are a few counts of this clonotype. The DNA of the CDR3 is TGCGCCAGCAGCCAAGTACCGGGACAGATACTTCCTAATGAAAAACTGTTTTTT. This sequence encodes CASSQVPGQILPNEKLFF. The chain is built from TRBV4-1 and TRBJ1-4; 7 bases agree with TRBD1. The CDR3 is 18 residues long. The V gene's germline CDR1 is MGHRA and CDR2 YSYEKL. V lost 1 base to trimming and J lost 3 bases; unmatched junction nucleotides: 11.

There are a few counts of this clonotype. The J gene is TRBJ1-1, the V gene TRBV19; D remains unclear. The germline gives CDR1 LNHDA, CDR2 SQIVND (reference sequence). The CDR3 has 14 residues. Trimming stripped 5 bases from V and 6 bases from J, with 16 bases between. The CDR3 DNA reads TGTGCCAGTAGTTCCTACGGTTCTAGGGCTGAAGCTTTCTTT. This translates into CASSSYGSRAEAFF.

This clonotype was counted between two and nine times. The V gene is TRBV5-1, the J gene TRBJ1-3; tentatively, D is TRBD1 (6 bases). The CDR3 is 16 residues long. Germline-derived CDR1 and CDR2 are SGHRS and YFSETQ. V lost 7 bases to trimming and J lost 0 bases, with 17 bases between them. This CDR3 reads CASSVNREISGNTIYF. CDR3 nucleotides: TGCGCCAGCTCTGTCAACAGGGAAATCTCTGGAAACACCATATATTTT.